The source of this T cell receptor beta chain is a study of blood T cell repertoires in COVID-19. Study-wide context: There were acute and convalescent COVID-19 samples, and they came from the United States, Italy and Spain. Sources were T cells, B-cell-depleted T cells, or PBMCs; the material itself was cDNA or gDNA.

Germline assignment: CDR1 SGDLS and CDR2 YYNGEE. Trimming stripped 3 bases from V and 8 bases from J, with 6 bases between. The CDR3 runs to 12 residues. As originally analysed: Amplifying reference gene primers gave estimates of nucleated cell counts. Assay used: immunoSEQ multiplex PCR; TCRdb lists only in-frame clones, some missing. V, J and clone size were drawn from that table, and D and trimming were deduced from the DNA. The data contain 250,000 to 350,000 clones, 65% to 85% of them singletons. This clone was observed a handful of times. This clonotype was obtained from a human donor with COVID-19, enrolled during active disease. The donor label of this sample is uncertain. The V call is TRBV9, the J call TRBJ1-6; D not certain. Sequenced sample: peripheral blood. The CDR3 loop is CASSADYSPLHF. The DNA for the CDR3 is TGTGCCAGCAGCGCGGACTATTCACCCCTCCACTTT.